Presented here are 18 T cell receptor beta chains from one specimen sequenced in a study of blood T cells in healthy people across ages. Using a J-beta primer mix together with a sample-barcoded 5' primer, a second PCR was run for roughly 7 to 12 cycles. TCRdb recomputed calls from the 5' RACE reads with MiXCR, one row per CDR3 protein. The repertoire holds 800,000 to 950,000 distinct CDR3 sequences, with around 36% as singletons. Sequencing input: blood. The receptors here all came from a man between 18 and 35 years old in good health.

The chain joins TRBV5-1 to TRBJ2-1, with 7 positions matching TRBD1. The CDR3 totals 16 residues. Germline CDR1 and CDR2: SGHRS and YFSETQ. V shed 4 bases and J 13 bases; nucleotides not matched to a gene: 20. In DNA, the CDR3 is TGCGCCAGCAGCCGGGACAGTCCGTCGGTGAAAGAGACCCAGTTCTTC. This codes for CASSRDSPSVKETQFF.

This clonotype was observed a handful of times. The J gene is TRBJ1-1, the V gene TRBV9; no definite D call. The CDR3 covers 15 residues. With 4 bases removed from V and 6 bases from J, the gap between germline ends came to 19 bases. Germline values: CDR1 SGDLS, CDR2 YYNGEE. As DNA, the CDR3 is TGTGCCAGCAGCCCCCGGACCGTGTATCAGCCTGAAGCTTTCTTT. Encoded protein: CASSPRTVYQPEAFF. Based on the CDR3 plus reference TRBV9 and TRBJ1-1, the full variable domain is DSGVTQTPKHLITATGQRVTLRCSPRSGDLSVYWYQQSLDQGLQFLIQYYNGEERAKGNILERFSAQQFPDLHSELNLSSLELGDSALYFCASSPRTVYQPEAFFGQGTRLTVV.

The gene calls are TRBV7-8 and TRBJ2-3; the D gene is possibly TRBD1 (6 bases). The CDR3 runs to 17 residues. The V end lost 1 base, the J end lost 1 base, and 15 bases lay between the germline ends. Germline V CDR1 and CDR2: SGHVS, FQNEAQ. CDR3 in amino acids: CASSLVRFAGGTDTQYF. DNA for the CDR3: TGTGCCAGCAGCTTAGTGAGATTCGCAGGGGGCACAGATACGCAGTATTTT.

The rearrangement uses TRBV4-3 and TRBJ1-1; no definite D call. The CDR3 has 13 residues. Germline loops: CDR1 LGHNA, CDR2 YSLEER. V was clipped by 0 bases and J by 9 bases, with 11 bases between them. DNA of the CDR3: TGCGCCAGCAGCCAAGATCCTGTAAAAAAAGCTTTCTTT. Amino acid sequence: CASSQDPVKKAFF.

This clonotype was counted only a few times. The chain is built from TRBV14 and TRBJ2-2; D is possibly TRBD2 (5 bases). The CDR3 is 20 residues long. V lost 1 base and J 1 base, leaving 22 bases between the germline ends. The germline V gene has CDR1 SGHDN and CDR2 FVKESK. The CDR3 region is CASSQAPLGGGWGNTGELFF. Here the CDR3 DNA reads TGTGCCAGCAGCCAAGCTCCCCTCGGTGGAGGATGGGGGAACACCGGGGAGCTGTTTTTT.

This clonotype occurred a few times. This sequence joins TRBV20-1 and TRBJ1-2; perhaps TRBD1 as D (6 bases). Trimming removed 2 bases from V and 0 bases from J, with 10 bases in between. This CDR3 is 14 amino acids long. Germline CDR1 is DFQATT and CDR2 is SNEGSKA (reference sequence). This CDR3 reads CSARHRATNYGYTF. The CDR3, as DNA: TGCAGTGCTAGACACAGGGCAACTAACTATGGCTACACCTTC.

The J gene is TRBJ1-6, the V gene TRBV3-1; no reliable D call. Germline CDR1 is LGHDT and CDR2 is YNNKEL (reference sequence). The CDR3 length is 12 residues. V dropped 0 bases and J dropped 11 bases, with 5 bases sitting between them. The chain's CDR3 is CASSQDLAPLHF. As DNA, the CDR3 is TGTGCCAGCAGCCAAGATCTGGCACCCCTCCACTTT.

This clonotype appeared a few times. The chain joins TRBV4-2 to TRBJ2-3; TRBD2 is a possible D gene (5 bases). The CDR3 extends over 16 amino acids. Germline CDR1 reads LGHNA; CDR2 reads YNFKEQ. Trimming stripped 0 bases from V and 4 bases from J, with 14 bases between. The chain's CDR3 is CASSQDLASGADTQYF. CDR3 in DNA: TGTGCCAGCAGCCAAGATTTGGCGAGCGGCGCAGATACGCAGTATTTT.

This clonotype was seen a handful of times. At one end, the junction sequence differs from germline, possibly due to a read error. The chain uses TRBV12-3 or TRBV12-4 and TRBJ1-2; no clear D. The CDR3 is 12 amino acids. CDR3 DNA sequence: TGTGCCAGTAGTTTCCAGGTCGATGGCTACACCTTC. This translates into CASSFQVDGYTF.

This clonotype was counted ten times or more. The rearrangement uses TRBV28 and TRBJ2-5, with D unclear. Trimming removed 2 bases at V and 0 bases at J, with 7 bases between. The CDR3 is 14 amino acids. CDR1 is MDHEN, CDR2 SYDVKM, per germline. Here the CDR3 DNA reads TGTGCCAGCAGTTTACCGAGGTACCAAGAGACCCAGTACTTC. It yields the protein CASSLPRYQETQYF.

This clonotype was counted only a few times. The chain is built from TRBV7-8 and TRBJ2-1, with TRBD2 matching over 7 bases. The germline gives CDR1 SGHVS, CDR2 FQNEAQ. Trimming cost V 0 bases and J 8 bases; bases outside gene matches: 7. The CDR3 is 15 residues long. The chain's CDR3 is CASSLAQREGDEQFF. CDR3 DNA: TGTGCCAGCAGCTTAGCGCAGAGGGAGGGAGATGAGCAGTTCTTC.

In this sample, this clonotype turned up many times. The chain employs TRBV7-2 and TRBJ2-7; the D gene could be TRBD1 or TRBD2 (5 bases each). V was pared by 7 bases and J by 0 bases, with 16 bases between. Germline assignment: CDR1 SGHTA and CDR2 FQGNSA. This CDR3 contains 15 residues. In nucleotides, the CDR3 is TGTGCCAGCACTTACACGTTGGGGGTCTCCTACGAGCAGTACTTC. Protein product: CASTYTLGVSYEQYF.

There are a few counts of this clonotype. The chain carries TRBV7-2 and TRBJ2-1; D uncertain. The CDR3 covers 13 residues. V gave up 4 bases and J gave up 8 bases, with 12 bases separating them. Germline V CDR1 and CDR2: SGHTA, FQGNSA. Here the CDR3 reads CASSSGPVDEQFF. The CDR3 nucleotides are TGTGCCAGCAGCTCTGGGCCCGTGGATGAGCAGTTCTTC.

The V and J genes are TRBV12-3 or TRBV12-4 and TRBJ1-2, with 8 bases identical to TRBD1. This CDR3 comprises 16 residues. J lost 6 bases, V lost 0 bases, and 9 bases had no gene match. CDR3 sequence reads: CASSLAGQGSLNGYTF. The DNA of the CDR3 is TGTGCCAGCAGTTTAGCAGGACAGGGATCCCTAAATGGCTACACCTTC.

The chain combines TRBV24-1 with TRBJ1-5; D gene unclear. Germline CDR1 and CDR2: KGHDR and SFDVKD. The CDR3 runs 14 residues. Trimming pared 3 bases from V and 10 bases from J, leaving 15 bases between. The CDR3 nucleotides are TGTGCCACCAGTGATGCCGCGGGAAAGGGACCCCAGCATTTT. Its translation is CATSDAAGKGPQHF.

Many counts were recorded for this clonotype. The chain combines TRBV4-3 with TRBJ2-3; D ambiguous. CDR3 length: 16 residues. CDR1 and CDR2 from the germline V gene are LGHNA and YSLEER. The germline V and J ends were trimmed by 3 bases and 7 bases, with 20 bases remaining between them. This CDR3 reads CASSHRSGLNSYTQYF. DNA of the CDR3: TGCGCCAGCAGCCACCGTTCGGGCCTTAATAGTTATACGCAGTATTTT.

This clonotype was recorded at least ten times. This chain uses TRBV12-3 or TRBV12-4 with TRBJ1-5; the D gene is possibly TRBD1 (5 bases). The CDR3 is 13 amino acids. V lost 6 bases and J lost 4, with 10 bases in between. The DNA for the CDR3 is TGTGCCAGCAGCACGGGACGGAATCAGCCCCAGCATTTT. Amino acid sequence: CASSTGRNQPQHF.

This sequence joins TRBV4-1 and TRBJ2-7; D gene uncertain. The CDR3 covers 14 residues. Deletions cut 2 bases from V and 4 bases from J, with 12 bases between. Germline CDR1 is MGHRA and CDR2 is YSYEKL. Here the CDR3 reads CASSQKTGSYEQYF. The CDR3 DNA is TGCGCCAGCAGCCAAAAAACTGGATCTTACGAGCAGTACTTC.